The 5 T cell receptor beta chains below come from one sample, sequenced in a study of T-cell reconstitution after alpha-beta-depleted transplantation in children. Unique molecular identifiers were used to barcode this TCRbeta library. TCRdb called the PCR reads again in MiXCR, with one record for every CDR3 protein. The sample lists fewer than 500,000 distinct CDR3 sequences; around two fifths were seen once. Sequences were derived from PBMCs, sampled before TCRalphabeta/CD19-depleted stem cell transplant. The receptors were gathered from a girl aged 2 to 9 with aplastic anemia, due to receive a stem cell transplant.

The J gene is TRBJ2-3, the V gene TRBV20-1; 13 bases are a match to TRBD2. The J segment lost 1 base and the V segment lost 5 bases, leaving 6 bases of the junction unmatched. Germline CDR1 and CDR2: DFQATT and SNEGSKA (reference sequence). CDR3 length: 16 residues. The CDR3 bases are TGCAGTGCTCTATCAGGACTAGCGGGAGGCACAGATACGCAGTATTTT. It specifies CSALSGLAGGTDTQYF.

This chain joins TRBV7-3 and TRBJ2-3; possibly TRBD1 for D (5 bases). This CDR3 contains 14 residues. V gave up 5 bases and J gave up 2 bases, with 11 bases separating them. Per germline, CDR1 SGHTA and CDR2 FQGTGA. In nucleotides, the CDR3 is TGTGCCAGCAGCCCCCCCGGACACACAGATACGCAGTATTTT. Translation gives CASSPPGHTDTQYF.

J is TRBJ2-3 and V is TRBV7-3; TRBD2 matches 7 bases. Trimming cost V 1 base and J 2 bases; bases outside gene matches: 9. The CDR3 consists of 17 residues. From germline, CDR1 is SGHTA and CDR2 FQGTGA. The CDR3 is CASSLIQRGPYTDTQYF. CDR3 bases: TGTGCCAGCAGCTTAATACAGCGGGGCCCATACACAGATACGCAGTATTTT.

This clonotype came up a few times. This chain links TRBV12-3 or TRBV12-4 with TRBJ2-2; D is possibly TRBD2 (6 bases). The CDR3 runs 15 residues. Trimming stripped 3 bases from V and 7 bases from J, with 15 bases between. In nucleotides, the CDR3 is TGTGCCAGCAGTTTTCGAGGGAGAGCGGGCGGGGAGCTGTTTTTT. Residues: CASSFRGRAGGELFF.

This chain's CDR3 is CASSLDPLAGGARQYF. The CDR3 DNA sequence: TGTGCCAGCAGCTTAGATCCGCTAGCGGGGGGCGCCCGGCAGTACTTC. The chain joins TRBV7-3 to TRBJ2-5, with 11 bases identical to TRBD2. The CDR3 consists of 16 residues. After removal of 2 bases from V and 11 bases from J, the junction contained 13 bases not matched to a gene. Per the germline V gene, CDR1 is SGHTA and CDR2 is FQGTGA.